One sample yielded the 16 T cell receptor beta chains listed below, sequenced in a study of human T cells and chemical hapten exposure. Time point reported: patch test 3, about 24 weeks after DPC sensitization. Treatment: therapeutic diphenylcyclopropenone sensitization with weekly scalp DPC. Each CDR3 protein is one row after TCRdb ran MiXCR on the RACE reads. The sample contains about 84,000 distinct CDR3 sequences, roughly 10% of which appear only once. Sample: whole blood, taken in connection with sensitization to the hapten diphenylcyclopropenone (DPC). These receptors were collected from a woman between 45 and 65 years old with alopecia areata. Some clones in this sample may be carry-over from other donors' samples.

The V and J genes are TRBV30 and TRBJ1-2; the D is unclear. V lost 2 bases and J 2 bases, leaving 12 bases between the germline ends. The CDR3 extends over 14 amino acids. From germline, CDR1 is GTSNPN and CDR2 SVGIG (reference sequence). The CDR3 loop reads CAWSFGRINYGYTF. CDR3 DNA sequence: TGTGCCTGGAGTTTCGGCAGGATCAACTATGGCTACACCTTC. The full variable domain, its missing parts supplied by reference TRBV30 and TRBJ1-2, is SQTIHQWPATLVQPVGSPLSLECTVEGTSNPNLYWYRQAAGRGLQLLFYSVGIGQISSEVPQNLSASRPQDRQFILSSKKLLLSDSGFYLCAWSFGRINYGYTFGSGTRLTVV.

This clonotype was seen repeatedly, ten times or more. The J gene is TRBJ2-3, the V gene TRBV29-1, with 8 positions matching TRBD1. This CDR3 contains 13 residues. Germline CDR1 and CDR2: SQVTM and ANQGSEA. V lost 3 bases to trimming and J lost 6 bases; unmatched junction nucleotides: 5. DNA of the CDR3: TGCAGCGTTGAGACAGGGGCGGGGGATACGCAGTATTTT. Encoded protein: CSVETGAGDTQYF.

At least ten counts were recorded for this clonotype. V and J are TRBV10-1 and TRBJ1-1; D not certain. The CDR3 is 15 residues long. V was shortened by 3 bases and J by 1 base, with 12 bases between the two germline ends. Germline CDR1 and CDR2: WNHNN and SYGVQD (reference sequence). The CDR3 nucleotides are TGCGCCAGCAGTGATGGGAGACACCCGAACACTGAAGCTTTCTTT. Protein product: CASSDGRHPNTEAFF.

This clonotype has at least ten counts. The chain has TRBV7-9 and TRBJ2-7; TRBD1 agrees at 8 bases. V shed 5 bases and J 2 bases; nucleotides not matched to a gene: 8. The CDR3 has 15 amino acids. The germline CDR1 and CDR2 sequences are SEHNR and FQNEAQ (reference sequence). The CDR3 here is CASSRPDRGPYEQYF. CDR3 DNA sequence: TGTGCCAGCAGCCGACCCGACAGGGGCCCCTACGAGCAGTACTTC.

For the CDR3, the DNA is TGTGCCAGCACTCTTAGGGGGGCGGGAGGTCCCACAGATACGCAGTATTTT. This encodes CASTLRGAGGPTDTQYF. This chain joins TRBV7-2 and TRBJ2-3, with TRBD2 matching over 8 bases. The CDR3 totals 17 residues. J was trimmed by 2 bases and V by 7 bases; bases with no gene match: 14. Looked up from germline, CDR1 is SGHTA and CDR2 is FQGNSA.

There are many counts of this clonotype. CDR3 sequence: CASSQALRETQYF. As DNA, the CDR3 is TGCGCCAGCAGCCAAGCCCTCCGGGAGACCCAGTACTTC. The chain carries TRBV4-3 and TRBJ2-5; D uncertain. Germline V gives CDR1 LGHNA, CDR2 YSLEER. The CDR3 has 13 residues. Deletions cut 1 base from V and 5 bases from J, with 8 bases between.

This clonotype was recorded many times. The chain joins TRBV7-2 to TRBJ2-3, with D hard to call. Germline V gene lookup returns CDR1 SGHTA and CDR2 FQGNSA. Trimming took off 4 bases at V and 6 bases at J, with 8 bases between the two ends. This CDR3 contains 12 residues. CDR3 sequence reads: CASSSWQDTQYF. The CDR3 region has the DNA TGTGCCAGCAGCTCGTGGCAGGATACGCAGTATTTT.

This clonotype was observed at least ten times. CDR3 sequence reads: CASLLAGGTTGELFF. For the CDR3, the DNA is TGTGCCAGTCTCCTAGCGGGAGGGACTACCGGGGAGCTGTTTTTT. The chain has TRBV19 and TRBJ2-2, with TRBD2 matching over 12 bases. V was pared by 8 bases and J by 5 bases, with 6 bases of the junction left unmatched. From germline, CDR1 is LNHDA and CDR2 SQIVND (reference sequence). This CDR3 is built from 15 residues.

This clonotype turned up a few times. The CDR3 sequence is CASIRIGPAGATNTGELFF. DNA for the CDR3: TGTGCCAGTATCAGGATTGGGCCGGCTGGGGCGACGAACACCGGGGAGCTGTTTTTT. The J gene is TRBJ2-2, the V gene TRBV19, with D tentatively TRBD1 (5 bases). Germline V lookup: CDR1 LNHDA, CDR2 SQIVND (reference sequence). The CDR3 is 19 amino acids. V lost 7 bases, J lost 0 bases, and 24 bases lay in between.

The rearrangement links TRBV2 to TRBJ2-2; no reliable D call. CDR1 and CDR2 (germline): SNHLY, FYNNEI. This CDR3 comprises 13 residues. V lost 6 bases and J 7 bases, leaving 12 bases between the germline ends. CDR3 sequence reads: CASRENLGGELFF. Written as DNA, the CDR3 is TGTGCCAGCAGGGAGAACCTCGGCGGGGAGCTGTTTTTT.

This clonotype was seen a handful of times. Likely a read error: the CDR3 ends without its conserved phenylalanine or tryptophan. It is unclear where the CDR3 begins or ends on the DNA, so no DNA is shown, and the CDR3 is as TCRdb lists it. The genes are TRBV12-3 or TRBV12-4 and TRBJ2-3; TRBD2, the D gene given by the table, was not confirmed from the DNA. 12 amino acids form the CDR3, both terminal residues included. The CDR3 spells CASSRSGRARGT.

This chain joins TRBV5-1 and TRBJ1-1; D is unclear. Germline values: CDR1 SGHRS, CDR2 YFSETQ. This CDR3 has 14 amino acids. The V and J ends lost 3 bases and 7 bases respectively, with 16 bases between them. CDR3 residues: CASSSVLGPGEAFF. The CDR3 nucleotides are TGCGCCAGCAGCTCGGTTCTCGGCCCGGGTGAAGCTTTCTTT.

This clonotype has just a few counts. The chain couples TRBV19 to TRBJ1-5; D perhaps matches TRBD1 (5 bases). The CDR3 consists of 13 residues. Deletions cut 4 bases from V and 7 bases from J, with 11 bases between. Per germline, CDR1 LNHDA and CDR2 SQIVND (reference sequence). In DNA form, the CDR3 reads TGTGCCAGTAGTAAACAGGAGGGGCAGCCCCAGCATTTT. Its translation is CASSKQEGQPQHF.

This clonotype was counted many times. V is TRBV7-2 and J is TRBJ2-5; 11 bases are shared with TRBD2. This CDR3 is built from 17 residues. The germline V gene encodes CDR1 SGHTA and CDR2 FQGNSA. V shed 0 bases, J shed 5 bases, and the junction held 8 bases outside the gene matches. DNA of the CDR3: TGTGCCAGCAGCTTAGCCCCACTAGCGGGGGAAGGCGAGACCCAGTACTTC. Encoded protein: CASSLAPLAGEGETQYF.

This clonotype has just a few counts. The gene calls are TRBV29-1 and TRBJ2-1; D is unresolved. The V gene lost 4 bases and the J gene lost 9 bases, with 16 bases spanning the gap. This CDR3 is 13 amino acids long. CDR1 is SQVTM and CDR2 is ANQGSEA in the germline V gene. Here the CDR3 reads CSVGPGSTVEQFF. The CDR3, as DNA: TGCAGCGTTGGGCCGGGTTCAACGGTTGAGCAGTTCTTC.

In this sample, this clonotype turned up many times. This chain links TRBV3-1 with TRBJ1-5; D is unclear. The CDR3 has 12 residues. Per the germline V gene, CDR1 is LGHDT and CDR2 is YNNKEL (reference sequence). V lost 1 base to trimming and J lost 10 bases, with 8 bases between them. The CDR3 DNA follows: TGTGCCAGCAGCCAAGGTAACGGTCCCCAGCATTTT. Residues: CASSQGNGPQHF.